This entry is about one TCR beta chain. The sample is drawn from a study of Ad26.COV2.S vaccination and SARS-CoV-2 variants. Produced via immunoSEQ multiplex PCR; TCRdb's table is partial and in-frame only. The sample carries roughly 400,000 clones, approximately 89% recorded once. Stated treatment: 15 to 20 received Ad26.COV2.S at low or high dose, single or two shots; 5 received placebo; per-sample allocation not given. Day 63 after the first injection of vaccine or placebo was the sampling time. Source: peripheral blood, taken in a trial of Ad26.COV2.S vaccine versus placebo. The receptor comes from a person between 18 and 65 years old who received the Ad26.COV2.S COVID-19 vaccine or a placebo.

The CDR3 sequence: CASSLRARTDTQYF. CDR3 coding DNA: TGTGCCAGCAGCTTAAGAGCGCGCACAGATACGCAGTATTTT. J is TRBJ2-3 and V is TRBV5-6; the D is unclear. Looked up from germline, CDR1 is SGHDT and CDR2 is YYEEEE. The CDR3 has 14 residues. Trimming took off 2 bases at V and 1 base at J, with 8 bases between the two ends.